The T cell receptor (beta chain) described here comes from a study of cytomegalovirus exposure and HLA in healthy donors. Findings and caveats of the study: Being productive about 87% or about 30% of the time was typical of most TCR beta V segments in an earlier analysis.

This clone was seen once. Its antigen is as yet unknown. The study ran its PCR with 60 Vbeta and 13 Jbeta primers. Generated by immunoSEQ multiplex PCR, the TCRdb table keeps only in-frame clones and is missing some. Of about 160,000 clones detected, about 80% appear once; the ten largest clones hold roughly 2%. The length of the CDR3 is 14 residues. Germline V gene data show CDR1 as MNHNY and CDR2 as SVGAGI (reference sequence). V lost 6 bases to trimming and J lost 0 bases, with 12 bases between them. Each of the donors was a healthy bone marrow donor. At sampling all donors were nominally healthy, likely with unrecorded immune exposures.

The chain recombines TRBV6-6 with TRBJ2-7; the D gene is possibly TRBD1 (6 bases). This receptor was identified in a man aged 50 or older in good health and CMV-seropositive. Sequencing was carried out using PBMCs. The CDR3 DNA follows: TGTGCCAGCAGATATGGACAGCTCTCCTACGAGCAGTACTTC. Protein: CASRYGQLSYEQYF.